This T cell receptor beta chain is from a study of high-grade serous ovarian cancer treatment subgroups. Deletions cut 1 base from V and 4 bases from J, with 19 bases between. This CDR3 region has 17 residues. Germline V lookup: CDR1 LGHNA, CDR2 YNFKEQ. Using immunoSEQ multiplex PCR, the repertoire was profiled, and TCRdb retains in-frame clones only, with some absent. The table has about 16,000 clones, 73% seen once. Tumor tissue was taken before any definitive surgery or chemotherapy was given. This receptor was obtained from a human donor with high-grade serous ovarian cancer. The sample taken for sequencing was tumor tissue. This chain links TRBV4-2 with TRBJ1-1; no firm D call. Written as DNA, the CDR3 is TGTGCCAGCAGCCAAGCGGGAAGGCGGGCAGGTGGCACTGAAGCTTTCTTT. Translated: CASSQAGRRAGGTEAFF.